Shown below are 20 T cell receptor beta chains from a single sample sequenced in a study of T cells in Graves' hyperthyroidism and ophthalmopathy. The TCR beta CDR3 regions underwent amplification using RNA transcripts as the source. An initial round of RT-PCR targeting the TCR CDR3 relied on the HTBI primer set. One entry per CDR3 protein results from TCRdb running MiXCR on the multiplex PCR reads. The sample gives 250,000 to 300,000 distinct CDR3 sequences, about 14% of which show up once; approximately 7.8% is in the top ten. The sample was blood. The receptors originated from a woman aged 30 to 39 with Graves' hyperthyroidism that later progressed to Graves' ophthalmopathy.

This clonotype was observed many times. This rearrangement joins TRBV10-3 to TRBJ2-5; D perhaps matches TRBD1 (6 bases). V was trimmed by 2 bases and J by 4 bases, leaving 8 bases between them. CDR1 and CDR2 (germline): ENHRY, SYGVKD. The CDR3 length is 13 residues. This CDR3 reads CAISETGPETQYF. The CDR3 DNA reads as TGTGCCATCAGTGAGACAGGGCCAGAGACCCAGTACTTC.

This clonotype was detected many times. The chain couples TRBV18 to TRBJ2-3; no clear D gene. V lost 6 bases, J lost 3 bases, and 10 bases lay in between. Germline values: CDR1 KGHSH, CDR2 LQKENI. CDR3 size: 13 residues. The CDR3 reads CASSPRLTDTQYF. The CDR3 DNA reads TGTGCCAGCTCTCCTAGGCTGACAGATACGCAGTATTTT.

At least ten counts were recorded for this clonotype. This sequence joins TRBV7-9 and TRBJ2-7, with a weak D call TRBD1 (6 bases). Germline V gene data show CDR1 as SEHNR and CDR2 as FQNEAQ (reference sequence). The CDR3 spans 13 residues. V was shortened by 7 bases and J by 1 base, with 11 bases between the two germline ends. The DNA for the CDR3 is TGTGCCAGCACCGGGGACATATCCTACGAGCAGTACTTC. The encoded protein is CASTGDISYEQYF.

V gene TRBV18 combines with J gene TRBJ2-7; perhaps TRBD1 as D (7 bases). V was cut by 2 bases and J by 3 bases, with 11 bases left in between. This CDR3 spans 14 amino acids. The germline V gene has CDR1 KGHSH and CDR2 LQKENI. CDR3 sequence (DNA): TGTGCCAGCTCACCAGGAGGGGGCCACTACGAGCAGTACTTC. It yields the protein CASSPGGGHYEQYF.

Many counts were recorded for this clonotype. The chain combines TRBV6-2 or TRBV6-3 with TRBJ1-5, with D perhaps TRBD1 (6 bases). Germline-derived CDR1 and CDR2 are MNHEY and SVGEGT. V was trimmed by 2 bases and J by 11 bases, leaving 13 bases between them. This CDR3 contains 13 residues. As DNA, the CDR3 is TGTGCCAGCAGTTACGCCTACAGGGAATCCCAGCATTTT. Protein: CASSYAYRESQHF.

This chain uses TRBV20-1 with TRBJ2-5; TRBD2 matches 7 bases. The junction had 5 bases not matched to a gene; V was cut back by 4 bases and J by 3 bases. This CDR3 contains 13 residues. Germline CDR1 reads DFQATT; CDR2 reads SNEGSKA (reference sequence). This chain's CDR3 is CSATGGREETQYF. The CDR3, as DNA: TGCAGTGCTACTGGCGGGAGAGAAGAGACCCAGTACTTC.

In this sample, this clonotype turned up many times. For the CDR3, the DNA is TGTGCCAGCAGTCGGGGACAGAACTATGGCTACACCTTC. Protein product: CASSRGQNYGYTF. The chain joins TRBV2 to TRBJ1-2; 7 nucleotides agree with TRBD1. Unmatched junction bases numbered 2, after V lost 5 bases and J lost 2 bases. The V gene's germline CDR1 is SNHLY and CDR2 FYNNEI. This CDR3 contains 13 residues.

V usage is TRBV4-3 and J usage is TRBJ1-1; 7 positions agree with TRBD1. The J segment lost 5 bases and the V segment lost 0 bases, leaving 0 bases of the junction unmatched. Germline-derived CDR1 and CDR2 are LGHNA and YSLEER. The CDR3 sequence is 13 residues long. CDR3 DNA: TGCGCCAGCAGCCAAGAGACAGGGACTGAAGCTTTCTTT. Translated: CASSQETGTEAFF.

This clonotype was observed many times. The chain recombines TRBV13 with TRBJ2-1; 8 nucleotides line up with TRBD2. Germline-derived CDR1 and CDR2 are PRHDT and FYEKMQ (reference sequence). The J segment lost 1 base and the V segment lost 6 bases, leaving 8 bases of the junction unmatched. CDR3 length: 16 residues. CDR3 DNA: TGTGCCAGCAGACAACGAGCGGGAGAGTCCTACAATGAGCAGTTCTTC. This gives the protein CASRQRAGESYNEQFF.

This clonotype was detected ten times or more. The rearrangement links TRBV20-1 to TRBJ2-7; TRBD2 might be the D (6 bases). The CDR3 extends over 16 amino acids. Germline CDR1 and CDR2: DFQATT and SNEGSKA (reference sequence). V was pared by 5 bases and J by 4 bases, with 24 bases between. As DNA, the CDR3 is TGCAGTGCTGCCGCCCCCGGGACTCAAAATCATTACGAGCAGTACTTC. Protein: CSAAAPGTQNHYEQYF.

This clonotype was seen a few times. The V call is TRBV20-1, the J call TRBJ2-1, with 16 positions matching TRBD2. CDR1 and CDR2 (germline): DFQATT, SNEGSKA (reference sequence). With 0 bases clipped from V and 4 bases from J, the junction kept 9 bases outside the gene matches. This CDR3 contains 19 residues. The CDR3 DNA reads TGCAGTGCTAGAGACGCCGCAGGGACTAGCGGGAGGGGGTACAATGAGCAGTTCTTC. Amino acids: CSARDAAGTSGRGYNEQFF.

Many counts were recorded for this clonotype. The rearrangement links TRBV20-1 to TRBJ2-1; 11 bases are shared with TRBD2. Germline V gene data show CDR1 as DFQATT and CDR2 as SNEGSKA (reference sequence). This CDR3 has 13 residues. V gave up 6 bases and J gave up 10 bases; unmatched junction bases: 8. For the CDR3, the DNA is TGCAGTGCAAAACTGACTAGCGGGAACGAGCAGTTCTTC. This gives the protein CSAKLTSGNEQFF.

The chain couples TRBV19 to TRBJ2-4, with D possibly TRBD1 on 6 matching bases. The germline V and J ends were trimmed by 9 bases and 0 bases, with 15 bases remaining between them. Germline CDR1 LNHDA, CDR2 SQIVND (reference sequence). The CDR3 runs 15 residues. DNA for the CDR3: TGTGCCAGCGCCACCGGACAGCTAGCCAAAAACATTCAGTACTTC. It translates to CASATGQLAKNIQYF. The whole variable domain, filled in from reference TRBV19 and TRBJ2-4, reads DGGITQSPKYLFRKEGQNVTLSCEQNLNHDAMYWYRQDPGQGLRLIYYSQIVNDFQKGDIAEGYSVSREKKESFPLTVTSAQKNPTAFYLCASATGQLAKNIQYFGAGTRLSVL.

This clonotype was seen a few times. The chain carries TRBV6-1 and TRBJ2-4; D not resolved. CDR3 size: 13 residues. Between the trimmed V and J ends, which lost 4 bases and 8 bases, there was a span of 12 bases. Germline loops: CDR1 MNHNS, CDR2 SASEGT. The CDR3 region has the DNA TGTGCCAGCAGTGCCGGGCGTTGGGACATTCAGTACTTC. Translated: CASSAGRWDIQYF.

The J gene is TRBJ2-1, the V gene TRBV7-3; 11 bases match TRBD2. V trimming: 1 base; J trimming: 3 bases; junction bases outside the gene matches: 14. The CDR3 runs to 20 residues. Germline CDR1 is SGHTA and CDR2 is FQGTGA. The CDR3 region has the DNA TGTGCCAGCAGCTTAAAAGGCGGGGGTAGCGGGAGGGTGGACTACAATGAGCAGTTCTTC. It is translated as CASSLKGGGSGRVDYNEQFF.

The DNA of the CDR3 is TGTGCCAGCAGCCCGCGACGCAATCAGCCCCAGCATTTT. Residues: CASSPRRNQPQHF. The chain employs TRBV3-1 and TRBJ1-5; D remains unclear. The CDR3 covers 13 residues. In germline, CDR1 is LGHDT, CDR2 YNNKEL (reference sequence). V gave up 4 bases and J gave up 2 bases, with 6 bases separating them.

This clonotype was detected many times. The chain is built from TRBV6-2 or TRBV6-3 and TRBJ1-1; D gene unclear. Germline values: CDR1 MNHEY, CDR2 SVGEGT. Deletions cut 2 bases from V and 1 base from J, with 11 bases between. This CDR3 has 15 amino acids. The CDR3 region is CASSYGGRSNTEAFF. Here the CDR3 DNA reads TGTGCCAGCAGTTACGGTGGCAGGTCGAACACTGAAGCTTTCTTT.

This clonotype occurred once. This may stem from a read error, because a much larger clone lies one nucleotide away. CDR3 protein: CASSFGSRGEQYF. The CDR3 DNA follows: TGTGCCAGCAGCTTTGGGTCCCGGGGGGAGCAGTACTTC. The gene calls are TRBV7-8 and TRBJ2-7, with D possibly matching TRBD2 (6 bases). This CDR3 comprises 13 residues. Trimming cost V 3 bases and J 7 bases, with 13 bases left between them. Per the germline V gene, CDR1 is SGHVS and CDR2 is FQNEAQ. Drawing the rest from reference TRBV7-8 and TRBJ2-7, the complete variable domain is GAGVSQSPRYKVAKRGQDVALRCDPISGHVSLFWYQQALGQGPEFLTYFQNEAQLDKSGLPSDRFFAERPEGSVSTLKIQRTQQEDSAVYLCASSFGSRGEQYFGPGTRLTVT.

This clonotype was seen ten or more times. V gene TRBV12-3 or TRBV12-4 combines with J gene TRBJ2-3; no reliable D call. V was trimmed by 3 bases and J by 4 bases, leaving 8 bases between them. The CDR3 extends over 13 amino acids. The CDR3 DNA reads TGTGCCAGCAGTTTTTATTTGCCAGATACGCAGTATTTT. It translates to CASSFYLPDTQYF.

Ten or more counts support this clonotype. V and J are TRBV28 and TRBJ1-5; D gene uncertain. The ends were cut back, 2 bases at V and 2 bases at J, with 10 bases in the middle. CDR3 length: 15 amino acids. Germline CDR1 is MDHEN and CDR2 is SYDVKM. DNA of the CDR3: TGTGCCAGCAGTTTAAGAGGCTTAGGCAATCAGCCCCAGCATTTT. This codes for CASSLRGLGNQPQHF. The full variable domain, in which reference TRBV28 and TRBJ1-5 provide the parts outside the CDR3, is DVKVTQSSRYLVKRTGEKVFLECVQDMDHENMFWYRQDPGLGLRLIYFSYDVKMKEKGDIPEGYSVSREKKERFSLILESASTNQTSMYLCASSLRGLGNQPQHFGDGTRLSIL.